The 20 T cell receptor beta chains given below trace back to one sample, sequenced in a study of T cell responses to AZD1222 COVID-19 vaccine. Sequencing was performed with immunoSEQ multiplex PCR; in TCRdb, only in-frame clones are kept and a portion is missing. Of fewer than 120,000 clones listed, just under 95% are singletons. The source material was peripheral blood, sampled 28 days after the second AZD1222 dose. These receptors were collected from an adult who received the AZD1222 COVID-19 vaccine.

The CDR3 bases are TGTGCCAGCAGTGAGGCGGGTGCCGGGGAGCTGTTTTTT. Protein product: CASSEAGAGELFF. The J gene is TRBJ2-2, the V gene TRBV2, with D maybe TRBD2 (5 bases). CDR3 length equals 13 residues. Trimming left V 3 bases short and J 6 bases short, with 8 bases between. Per germline, CDR1 SNHLY and CDR2 FYNNEI.

The V gene is TRBV7-8, the J gene TRBJ2-3; D is ambiguous. Germline loops: CDR1 SGHVS, CDR2 FQNEAQ. Trimming took 5 bases from V and 1 from J, leaving 10 bases between them. This CDR3 is built from 14 residues. CDR3 DNA: TGTGCCAGCAGCCCCTCTCGGCGCACAGATACGCAGTATTTT. This sequence encodes CASSPSRRTDTQYF.

The chain carries TRBV7-2 and TRBJ1-2; D uncertain. The CDR3 is made up of 12 amino acids. The germline V gene has CDR1 SGHTA and CDR2 FQGNSA. With 5 bases removed from V and 5 bases from J, the gap between germline ends came to 9 bases. The CDR3 sequence is CASSPDSYGYTF. CDR3 DNA sequence: TGTGCCAGCAGCCCGGACTCGTATGGCTACACCTTC.

The count of this clone is one. The chain has TRBV18 and TRBJ1-1; 7 bases align to TRBD1. CDR1 and CDR2 from the germline V gene are KGHSH and LQKENI. V dropped 6 bases and J dropped 2; count of bases not matched to a gene: 15. There are 17 residues in the CDR3. CDR3 DNA sequence: TGTGCCAGCTCTCAGACATACACCGGGACAGTAAACACTGAAGCTTTCTTT. Translating gives CASSQTYTGTVNTEAFF.

The chain recombines TRBV2 with TRBJ2-2, with TRBD2 identical over 7 bases. This CDR3 contains 16 residues. With V trimmed by 7 bases and J by 0 bases, 8 bases remained unmatched. CDR1 and CDR2 (germline): SNHLY, FYNNEI. DNA for the CDR3: TGTGCCAGCACCGGCCCAGCGGGGCCGAACACCGGGGAGCTGTTTTTT. Translated: CASTGPAGPNTGELFF. Filled out from reference TRBV2 and TRBJ2-2, the complete variable domain reads EPEVTQTPSHQVTQMGQEVILRCVPISNHLYFYWYRQILGQKVEFLVSFYNNEISEKSEIFDDQFSVERPDGSNFTLKIRSTKLEDSAMYFCASTGPAGPNTGELFFGEGSRLTVL.

The V gene is TRBV19, the J gene TRBJ1-2; D perhaps matches TRBD1 (5 bases). There are 11 residues in the CDR3. V was trimmed by 5 bases and J by 7 bases, leaving 8 bases between them. The V gene's germline CDR1 is LNHDA and CDR2 SQIVND (reference sequence). CDR3 DNA: TGTGCCAGTAGTCGCCAGGGTGGCTACACCTTC. This translates into CASSRQGGYTF.

Here the CDR3 DNA reads TGTGCCAGCAGTGAATTCGGGCCTCGGGGAGATACGCAGTATTTT. Translation: CASSEFGPRGDTQYF. V and J are TRBV2 and TRBJ2-3; D is perhaps TRBD2 (5 bases). This CDR3 has 15 residues. Trimming pared 2 bases from V and 5 bases from J, leaving 14 bases between. CDR1 and CDR2 from the germline V gene are SNHLY and FYNNEI.

The chain uses TRBV7-9 and TRBJ2-7; the match to TRBD1 covers 8 bases. This CDR3 is built from 15 residues. V was clipped by 4 bases and J by 5 bases; unmatched bases: 10. From germline, CDR1 is SEHNR and CDR2 FQNEAQ (reference sequence). The CDR3, as DNA: TGTGCCAGCAGCTCAAAGGACAGGGAGGTACACGAGCAGTACTTC. Translating it yields CASSSKDREVHEQYF. The whole variable domain, filled in from reference TRBV7-9 and TRBJ2-7, reads DTGVSQNPRHKITKRGQNVTFRCDPISEHNRLYWYRQTLGQGPEFLTYFQNEAQLEKSRLLSDRFSAERPKGSFSTLEIQRTEQGDSAMYLCASSSKDREVHEQYFGPGTRLTVT.

This rearrangement joins TRBV11-2 to TRBJ2-7; maybe TRBD1 (5 bases). This CDR3 contains 13 residues. V lost 2 bases to trimming and J lost 3 bases, with 8 bases between them. CDR1 is SGHAT, CDR2 FQNNGV, per germline. The CDR3 sequence: CASSLNRIYEQYF. The CDR3 region has the DNA TGTGCCAGCAGCTTAAACAGGATCTACGAGCAGTACTTC.

Details on this clone: This specimen includes other DNA sequences encoding the same CDR3. The genes are TRBV7-2 and TRBJ1-2; possible D gene TRBD1, 6 bases. The germline V and J ends were trimmed by 3 bases and 2 bases, with 7 bases remaining between them. The germline gives CDR1 SGHTA, CDR2 FQGNSA. The length of the CDR3 is 13 residues. The CDR3 DNA reads as TGTGCCAGCAGCTTTGACAGGAACTATGGCTACACCTTC. Its translation: CASSFDRNYGYTF. Supplemented by reference TRBV7-2 and TRBJ1-2, the full variable domain reads GAGVSQSPSNKVTEKGKDVELRCDPISGHTALYWYRQSLGQGLEFLIYFQGNSAPDKSGLPSDRFSAERTGGSVSTLTIQRTQQEDSAVYLCASSFDRNYGYTFGSGTRLTVV.

The chain uses TRBV5-1 and TRBJ2-7, with a possible D match to TRBD1 (7 bases). V was pared by 3 bases and J by 0 bases, with 13 bases between. The germline gives CDR1 SGHRS, CDR2 YFSETQ. The CDR3 totals 15 residues. The chain's CDR3 is CASSWGDRDSYEQYF. DNA for the CDR3: TGCGCCAGCAGCTGGGGGGACAGAGACTCCTACGAGCAGTACTTC.

This sequence joins TRBV4-2 and TRBJ1-4, with 7 bases identical to TRBD1. V shed 2 bases and J 4 bases; nucleotides not matched to a gene: 7. The CDR3 is 16 residues long. Germline loops: CDR1 LGHNA, CDR2 YNFKEQ. CDR3 in DNA: TGTGCCAGCAGCCAACAGGGACAGCTGATTAATGAAAAACTGTTTTTT. It is translated as CASSQQGQLINEKLFF.

The CDR3 is CASSPTGIHEQYF. CDR3 DNA: TGTGCCAGCAGCCCGACAGGGATCCACGAGCAGTACTTC. J is TRBJ2-7 and V is TRBV7-9; TRBD1 matches 7 bases. This CDR3 has 13 amino acids. V lost 5 bases to trimming and J lost 5 bases; unmatched junction nucleotides: 6. Per germline, CDR1 SEHNR and CDR2 FQNEAQ (reference sequence).

The CDR3 DNA reads TGTGCCAGCAATCCAGCCCCAACTAATGAAAAACTGTTTTTT. It translates to CASNPAPTNEKLFF. The J gene is TRBJ1-4, the V gene TRBV7-9; D call uncertain. Trimming removed 7 bases from V and 0 bases from J, with 9 bases in between. Per germline, CDR1 SEHNR and CDR2 FQNEAQ (reference sequence). The CDR3 totals 14 residues.

V and J are TRBV29-1 and TRBJ2-6; D is unclear. The CDR3 length is 14 residues. The V end lost 7 bases, the J end lost 1 base, and 11 bases lay between the germline ends. In germline, CDR1 is SQVTM, CDR2 ANQGSEA. CDR3 coding DNA: TGCAGCGCCCCAATACCGTCTGGGGCCAACGTCCTGACTTTC. It codes for CSAPIPSGANVLTF.

The rearrangement links TRBV12-2 to TRBJ2-1; the D call of TRBD2 is as the table states it, not checked on the DNA. TRBV12-2 is a pseudogene segment. The CDR3 loop spans 15 amino acids. The CDR3 sequence is CASRLGRGAYNEQFF. The CDR3 DNA is TGTGCAAGTCGCTTGGGGCGGGGGGCTTACAATGAGCAGTTCTTC.

The chain is built from TRBV5-6 and TRBJ2-6; unclear D gene. The CDR3 has 15 amino acids. Looked up from germline, CDR1 is SGHDT and CDR2 is YYEEEE. With 0 bases removed from V and 2 bases from J, the gap between germline ends came to 6 bases. The CDR3 region has the DNA TGTGCCAGCAGCTTGGGAACTACTGGGGCCAACGTCCTGACTTTC. This gives the protein CASSLGTTGANVLTF.

The chain is built from TRBV20-1 and TRBJ1-1; D is unresolved. The CDR3 is 12 amino acids. The germline V and J ends were trimmed by 6 bases and 4 bases, with 12 bases remaining between them. CDR1 and CDR2 (germline): DFQATT, SNEGSKA (reference sequence). CDR3 region: CSASSGSTEAFF. The CDR3 coding sequence is TGCAGTGCGAGTTCGGGGAGCACTGAAGCTTTCTTT.

V is TRBV27 and J is TRBJ1-3; perhaps TRBD1 as D (5 bases). Trimming stripped 2 bases from V and 4 bases from J, with 6 bases between. Per germline, CDR1 MNHEY and CDR2 SMNVEV (reference sequence). CDR3 length: 13 residues. CDR3 nucleotide sequence: TGTGCCAGCAGTTTAAACAGGGGAAACACCATATATTTT. The encoded protein is CASSLNRGNTIYF.

The chain has TRBV7-2 and TRBJ2-1; 9 bases match TRBD2. V trimming: 5 bases; J trimming: 4 bases; junction bases outside the gene matches: 9. CDR1 is SGHTA, CDR2 FQGNSA, per germline. This CDR3 is 16 amino acids long. The CDR3, as DNA: TGTGCCAGCAGCCCGACCCTAGCGGGGCTTTACAATGAGCAGTTCTTC. Translated: CASSPTLAGLYNEQFF.